This T cell receptor (beta chain) came from a study of shared clonotypes between healthy human individuals. Sequencing used immunoSEQ multiplex PCR; TCRdb keeps in-frame clones, though not all of them. The sample yields 2 million to 2.5 million clones, approximately 95% seen once. The germline V gene has CDR1 SGDLS and CDR2 YYNGEE. This CDR3 has 14 residues. Between the trimmed V and J ends, which lost 4 bases and 5 bases, there was a span of 15 bases. This chain links TRBV9 with TRBJ2-5; D is ambiguous. The sequence derives from a young man in good health. Some clones in this sample may be carry-over from other donors' samples. The sequenced sample consisted of naive CD4+ T cells from PBMCs. The subset denotes: CD45RA+ positively selected. Written as DNA, the CDR3 is TGTGCCAGCAGCAAGGCCCAGACAAGGGAGACCCAGTACTTC. It yields the protein CASSKAQTRETQYF.